The 14 T cell receptor beta chains presented below share a single source sample, sequenced in a study of OX40 agonist ivuxolimab in advanced cancers. Clones were read by immunoSEQ multiplex PCR, and TCRdb kept only the in-frame ones, dropping some. The table has about 53,000 clones, roughly 77% seen once. The material sequenced was CD4+ or CD8+ T cells sorted from blood, taken in a trial of the OX40 agonist ivuxolimab. Receptors originate from an adult with an advanced solid tumor such as melanoma, head and neck, liver or kidney cancer.

The rearrangement links TRBV11-2 to TRBJ2-5; D gene ambiguous. CDR1 and CDR2 from the germline V gene are SGHAT and FQNNGV. Trimming pared 1 base from V and 0 bases from J, leaving 6 bases between. The CDR3 length is 14 residues. The CDR3 DNA sequence: TGTGCCAGCAGCTTAGGAGTCAACCAAGAGACCCAGTACTTC. Amino acids: CASSLGVNQETQYF.

The chain recombines TRBV11-3 with TRBJ1-2; 8 positions agree with TRBD1. Germline V gives CDR1 SGHNT, CDR2 YENEEA. The CDR3 has 16 residues. The V gene end was trimmed by 0 bases and the J gene end by 5 bases; junction bases not matched to a gene: 8. The CDR3 region is CASSLDWQGARYGYTF. The CDR3 DNA sequence: TGTGCCAGCAGCTTAGATTGGCAGGGGGCGAGGTATGGCTACACCTTC.

The chain uses TRBV5-1 and TRBJ2-2; 13 nucleotides match TRBD2. V lost 4 bases, J lost 6 bases, and 12 bases stayed unmatched. The length of the CDR3 is 18 residues. Germline V gene lookup returns CDR1 SGHRS and CDR2 YFSETQ. CDR3 nucleotide sequence: TGCGCCAGCAGCGGCCGAAATGGACTAGCGGGAGCCCCCGGGGAGCTGTTTTTT. This gives the protein CASSGRNGLAGAPGELFF.

Only one count was recorded for this clone. This chain joins TRBV5-1 and TRBJ2-7; a possible D gene is TRBD2 (5 bases). The CDR3 is made up of 14 amino acids. The germline CDR1 and CDR2 sequences are SGHRS and YFSETQ. V was shortened by 8 bases and J by 1 base, with 16 bases between the two germline ends. The DNA of the CDR3 is TGCGCCAGTAAAAAGGACTTGCGATCCTACGAGCAGTACTTC. Amino acids: CASKKDLRSYEQYF. The full variable domain, completed using reference TRBV5-1 and TRBJ2-7, is KAGVTQTPRYLIKTRGQQVTLSCSPISGHRSVSWYQQTPGQGLQFLFEYFSETQRNKGNFPGRFSGRQFSNSRSEMNVSTLELGDSALYLCASKKDLRSYEQYFGPGTRLTVT.

The chain couples TRBV5-1 to TRBJ1-2; tentative D call: TRBD1 (5 bases). The CDR3 totals 15 residues. Trimming took 5 bases from V and 2 from J, leaving 16 bases between them. Germline V CDR1 and CDR2: SGHRS, YFSETQ. Here the CDR3 reads CASRLDPAGNYGYTF. CDR3 DNA sequence: TGCGCCAGCAGGCTGGACCCAGCAGGGAACTATGGCTACACCTTC.

The chain uses TRBV5-5 and TRBJ2-7; 8 bases line up with TRBD1. The CDR3 is 16 amino acids. V shed 1 base and J 1 base; nucleotides not matched to a gene: 7. Germline V gene lookup returns CDR1 SGHKS and CDR2 YYEKEE (reference sequence). This CDR3 reads CASSLLGQEISYEQYF. The CDR3 bases are TGTGCCAGCAGCTTGTTGGGACAGGAAATATCCTACGAGCAGTACTTC. The full variable domain, in which reference TRBV5-5 and TRBJ2-7 provide the parts outside the CDR3, is DAGVTQSPTHLIKTRGQQVTLRCSPISGHKSVSWYQQVLGQGPQFIFQYYEKEERGRGNFPDRFSARQFPNYSSELNVNALLLGDSALYLCASSLLGQEISYEQYFGPGTRLTVT.

V is TRBV11-3 and J is TRBJ2-7; D is ambiguous. Trimming pared 1 base from V and 4 bases from J, leaving 5 bases between. The CDR3 spans 12 residues. Germline values: CDR1 SGHNT, CDR2 YENEEA. CDR3 residues: CASSLVYYEQYF. CDR3 nucleotides: TGTGCCAGCAGCTTAGTTTATTACGAGCAGTACTTC.

This chain uses TRBV4-1 with TRBJ1-6; the D is unclear. This CDR3 comprises 19 residues. The germline V gene has CDR1 MGHRA and CDR2 YSYEKL. V was trimmed by 0 bases and J by 0 bases, leaving 15 bases between them. DNA for the CDR3: TGCGCCAGCAGCCAAGATTCCACGGCAGGACGCTCCTATAATTCACCCCTCCACTTT. Translation: CASSQDSTAGRSYNSPLHF.

The CDR3 coding sequence is TGTGCCAGCAGCTTGCTAGATACGCAGTATTTT. As protein: CASSLLDTQYF. This chain joins TRBV5-8 and TRBJ2-3; D unresolved. Germline V gives CDR1 SGHTS, CDR2 YDEGEE. V was clipped by 1 base and J by 5 bases, with 2 bases between them. This CDR3 comprises 11 residues.

The chain couples TRBV5-4 to TRBJ2-7; D possibly corresponds to TRBD1 (6 bases). The CDR3 is 15 residues long. From germline, CDR1 is SGHNT and CDR2 YYREEE (reference sequence). The V and J ends lost 4 bases and 3 bases respectively, with 17 bases between them. CDR3 region: CASSITGKSNYEQYF. The CDR3 region has the DNA TGTGCCAGCAGCATAACAGGGAAGAGCAACTACGAGCAGTACTTC. The whole variable domain, filled in from reference TRBV5-4 and TRBJ2-7, reads ETGVTQSPTHLIKTRGQQVTLRCSSQSGHNTVSWYQQALGQGPQFIFQYYREEENGRGNFPPRFSGLQFPNYSSELNVNALELDDSALYLCASSITGKSNYEQYFGPGTRLTVT.

V usage is TRBV7-9 and J usage is TRBJ2-3, with TRBD2 matching over 12 bases. The CDR3 runs 17 residues. In germline, CDR1 is SEHNR, CDR2 FQNEAQ (reference sequence). With 2 bases clipped from V and 3 bases from J, the junction kept 6 bases outside the gene matches. CDR3 sequence: CASSLKASGRVTDTQYF. The CDR3 DNA sequence: TGTGCCAGCAGCTTAAAGGCTAGCGGGAGGGTAACAGATACGCAGTATTTT.

The J gene is TRBJ2-2, the V gene TRBV19; the match to TRBD2 covers 11 bases. The germline gives CDR1 LNHDA, CDR2 SQIVND (reference sequence). V trimming: 7 bases; J trimming: 1 base; junction bases outside the gene matches: 5. The CDR3 length is 16 residues. The CDR3 DNA follows: TGTGCCAGTACCACTAGCGGGGGTTGGAACACCGGGGAGCTGTTTTTT. Its protein is CASTTSGGWNTGELFF.

The chain links TRBV11-2 to TRBJ1-3; TRBD1 aligns across 9 bases. V shed 4 bases, J shed 5 bases, and the junction held 3 bases outside the gene matches. CDR1 is SGHAT and CDR2 is FQNNGV in the germline V gene. The CDR3 sequence is 14 residues long. The CDR3 is CASSSGTGRNTIYF. CDR3 sequence (DNA): TGTGCCAGCAGCTCCGGGACAGGGAGAAACACCATATATTTT.

The chain employs TRBV29-1 and TRBJ2-3; 11 positions match TRBD2. The CDR3 is 16 residues long. Germline CDR1 reads SQVTM; CDR2 reads ANQGSEA. J was trimmed by 2 bases and V by 6 bases; bases with no gene match: 10. The CDR3 DNA follows: TGCAGCGTGGAACCTCGACTAGCGGGGCCCACAGATACGCAGTATTTT. Its protein product is CSVEPRLAGPTDTQYF.